This T cell receptor beta chain originates from a study of cytomegalovirus exposure and HLA in healthy donors. Study in general: Earlier findings included about 120 million unique TCR beta sequences obtained from roughly 200 million T cells. Regarding the study as a whole: Later on, an analysis tied approximately 17,000 TCR beta sequences to HLA alleles at 0.05 false discovery rate. In a later analysis, TCR beta V- and J-gene trimming was associated with a missense DCLRE1C variant. Per published accounts, TCR beta sequences correctly predicted the HLA-A and HLA-B alleles of most subjects.

PCR amplification relied on 60 Vbeta primers (plus 13 Jbeta primers). Profiling relied on immunoSEQ multiplex PCR, and the TCRdb table lists in-frame clones only, not all of them. The data contain some 140,000 clones, about four fifths of them singletons. A remark on this clone: Its target is not known.

The ends lost 0 bases at V and 4 bases at J; junction bases unmatched: 2. The CDR3 is 15 residues long. The germline gives CDR1 SGHTA, CDR2 FQGNSA. The clonotype comes from a male donor in good health and CMV-seropositive. The sequenced sample consisted of PBMCs. V gene TRBV7-2 combines with J gene TRBJ2-3; 9 positions agree with TRBD2. The CDR3 DNA sequence: TGTGCCAGCAGCTTAGCTAGCGGGGGTGCAGATACGCAGTATTTT. It codes for CASSLASGGADTQYF.